Below are 12 T cell receptor beta chains sequenced from a single sample in a study of T cell responses to AZD1222 COVID-19 vaccine. This table comes from immunoSEQ multiplex PCR, and its TCRdb copy is limited to in-frame clones, with some not included. The top ten hold approximately 5.2% of the sample, which has tens of thousands of clones, around 92% seen once. The sequencing here drew on peripheral blood, taken on day 0 of AZD1222 vaccination. The receptors stem from an adult in good health.

V gene TRBV3-1 (or the pseudogene TRBV3-2) combines with J gene TRBJ1-5; D uncertain. The V end lost 0 bases, the J end lost 4 bases, and 7 bases lay between the germline ends. This CDR3 has 14 amino acids. Germline V CDR1 and CDR2: LGHDT, YNNKEL (reference sequence). CDR3 bases: TGTGCCAGCAGCCAAGACAAGGATAATCAGCCCCAGCATTTT. Translating it yields CASSQDKDNQPQHF.

This chain uses TRBV7-8 with TRBJ1-5, with unresolved D. The CDR3 is made up of 15 amino acids. CDR1 SGHVS and CDR2 FQNEAQ come from the germline V gene. The V and J ends lost 5 bases and 0 bases respectively, with 11 bases between them. The CDR3 loop reads CASSRVGFSNQPQHF. In DNA form, the CDR3 reads TGTGCCAGCAGCCGGGTAGGGTTTAGCAATCAGCCCCAGCATTTT.

The chain links TRBV27 to TRBJ2-7; 8 bases match TRBD2. The CDR3 covers 13 residues. The V gene's germline CDR1 is MNHEY and CDR2 SMNVEV (reference sequence). V gave up 4 bases and J gave up 4 bases; unmatched junction bases: 3. CDR3 bases: TGTGCCAGCAGTTCCGGGACTAGTTACGAGCAGTACTTC. Translation: CASSSGTSYEQYF.

This chain uses TRBV19 with TRBJ1-1, with D possibly being TRBD1 (5 bases). The CDR3 has 14 amino acids. CDR1 LNHDA and CDR2 SQIVND come from the germline V gene (reference sequence). V was trimmed by 5 bases and J by 0 bases, leaving 10 bases between them. In DNA, the CDR3 is TGTGCCAGTAGTCCGACAGTCCTGAACACTGAAGCTTTCTTT. Translation gives CASSPTVLNTEAFF.

This sequence joins TRBV5-4 and TRBJ2-2, with 7 bases fitting TRBD2. The CDR3 is 15 amino acids. In germline, CDR1 is SGHNT, CDR2 YYREEE (reference sequence). Losses at the gene ends were 0 bases for V and 3 bases for J; bases not matched to a gene: 2. The CDR3 loop is CASSLASGDTGELFF. DNA of the CDR3: TGTGCCAGCAGCTTGGCTAGCGGAGACACCGGGGAGCTGTTTTTT.

The CDR3 spells CASSQLAGFYNEQFF. The CDR3 nucleotides are TGTGCCAGCAGCCAACTAGCGGGCTTCTACAATGAGCAGTTCTTC. The rearrangement joins TRBV6-6 to TRBJ2-1; 9 bases match TRBD2. CDR3 length: 15 residues. V lost 6 bases, J lost 3 bases, and 6 bases stayed unmatched. CDR1 and CDR2 from the germline V gene are MNHNY and SVGAGI (reference sequence).

The chain combines TRBV7-2 with TRBJ2-1; 7 nucleotides line up with TRBD1. The CDR3 loop spans 15 amino acids. The germline V gene has CDR1 SGHTA and CDR2 FQGNSA. Germline trimming cut 5 bases from V and 3 bases from J; bases unmatched to any gene: 7. The CDR3: CASSPTGQNYNEQFF. Here the CDR3 DNA reads TGTGCCAGCAGCCCCACGGGACAGAACTACAATGAGCAGTTCTTC.

The gene calls are TRBV12-3 or TRBV12-4 and TRBJ2-7; TRBD2 is a possible D gene (6 bases). The CDR3 consists of 13 residues. Trimming left V 5 bases short and J 2 bases short, with 10 bases between. The CDR3 region is CASSRPGAYEQYF. CDR3 DNA: TGTGCCAGCAGTAGGCCGGGGGCCTACGAGCAGTACTTC.

A single count supports this clone. The CDR3 protein is CASKQRVAGGSGELFF. The CDR3 DNA reads as TGTGCCAGTAAGCAGAGGGTAGCGGGAGGCTCCGGGGAGCTGTTTTTT. The rearrangement joins TRBV19 to TRBJ2-2; TRBD2 agrees at 10 bases. Germline V gene lookup returns CDR1 LNHDA and CDR2 SQIVND (reference sequence). V shed 7 bases, J shed 6 bases, and the junction held 11 bases outside the gene matches. The length of the CDR3 is 16 residues.

The genes are TRBV4-2 and TRBJ2-1, with 7 bases matching TRBD2. This CDR3 has 12 residues. Germline CDR1 reads LGHNA; CDR2 reads YNFKEQ. J gave up 10 bases and V 4 bases, and 4 bases lay outside the gene matches. The CDR3 spells CASSPPSGEQFF. In DNA form, the CDR3 reads TGTGCCAGCAGCCCTCCTAGCGGAGAGCAGTTCTTC.

The rearrangement joins TRBV5-1 to TRBJ2-7, with no clear D. V was pared by 1 base and J by 4 bases, with 12 bases between. From germline, CDR1 is SGHRS and CDR2 YFSETQ. The CDR3 spans 14 residues. CDR3 DNA sequence: TGCGCCAGCAGCTTGTCCCAGGAAAGATACGAGCAGTACTTC. It yields the protein CASSLSQERYEQYF.

The chain uses TRBV30 and TRBJ1-5; D not certain. From germline, CDR1 is GTSNPN and CDR2 SVGIG (reference sequence). This CDR3 region has 14 residues. V was shortened by 0 bases and J by 4 bases, with 10 bases between the two germline ends. The CDR3 sequence: CAWSVLEGNQPQHF. Here the CDR3 DNA reads TGTGCCTGGAGTGTACTTGAAGGGAATCAGCCCCAGCATTTT.